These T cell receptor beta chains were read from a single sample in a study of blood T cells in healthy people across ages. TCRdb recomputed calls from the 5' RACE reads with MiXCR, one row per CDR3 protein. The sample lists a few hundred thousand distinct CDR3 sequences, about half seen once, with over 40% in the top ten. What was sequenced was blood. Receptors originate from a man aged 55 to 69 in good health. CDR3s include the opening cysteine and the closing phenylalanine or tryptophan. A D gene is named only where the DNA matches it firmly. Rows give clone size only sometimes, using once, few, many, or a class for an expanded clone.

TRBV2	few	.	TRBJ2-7	TGTGCCAGCAGTGAAGTGGGGTACGGCGAGCAGTACTTC	CASSEVGYGEQYF
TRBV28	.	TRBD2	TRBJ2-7	TGTGCCAGCAGTTTAGGGCTAGCGGGGGGGTACGAGCAGTACTTC	CASSLGLAGGYEQYF
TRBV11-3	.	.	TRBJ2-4	TGTGCCAGCAGCCCCCGGGCAGGAGGTTCGGGGGAGCAGTACTTC	CASSPRAGGSGEQYF
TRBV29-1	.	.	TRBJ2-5	TGCAGCGTCCTAGGGCTCCTCGGGGAGACCCAGTACTTC	CSVLGLLGETQYF
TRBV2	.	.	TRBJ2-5	TGTGCCACCCGGACAGAGTTGCAGACCCAGTACTTC	CATRTELQTQYF
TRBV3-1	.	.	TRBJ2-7	TGTGCCAGCAGCGCGAGCACAGCGACCTACGAGCAGTACTTC	CASSASTATYEQYF
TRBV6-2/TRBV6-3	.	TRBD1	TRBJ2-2	TGTGCCAGCAGTTACGGGGACAGGGGGCTGGAGGAGCTGTTTTTT	CASSYGDRGLEELFF
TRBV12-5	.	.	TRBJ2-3	TGTGCTAGTGGTTTGATCGAGTCTAGCACAGATACGCAGTATTTT	CASGLIESSTDTQYF
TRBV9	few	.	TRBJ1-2	TGTGCCAGCAGCGGAGGACAGAACCCCTCCTATGGCCTCACCTTC	CASSGGQNPSYGLTF
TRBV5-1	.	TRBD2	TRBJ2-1	TGCGCCAGCAGCCCGGGACTAGCGGGAGCTTCCTACAATGAGCAGTTCTTC	CASSPGLAGASYNEQFF
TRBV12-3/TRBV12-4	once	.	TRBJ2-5	TGTGCTGGCAGTCCTACGACAGACCGACAAGAGACCCAGTACTTC	CAGSPTTDRQETQYF